This note documents a single TCR beta chain sequence. The specificity of this receptor is unknown. Base-call qualities are not available, and no considerably larger clone is one nucleotide away. The sample's treatment or condition label, decoded: roughly ten-day PBMC culture with coronavirus spike peptide pools or control peptides (ViraFEST assay). The ViraFEST assay was used in the study, in which antigen-specific T cells were expanded with peptide pools and expanded clonotypes were subsequently identified by TCR sequencing. Positive SARS-CoV-2 PCR tests in the convalescent patients dated from March to December 2020, before Alpha, Beta and Delta variants emerged in the United States. Each well held two million PBMCs cultured with about 9.8 ug/ml peptide pools in IMDM containing around 5% human AB serum and approximately 10 IU/ml IL-2. On days 3 and 7, half of the culture medium was replaced with fresh IL-2-containing medium. After less than 12 days of culture, CD4+ T cells were isolated by negative selection using the EasySep CD4+ T cell isolation kit. Ficoll-Paque Plus gradient centrifugation was used to isolate PBMCs from whole blood, and the isolated PBMCs were then either used fresh or cryopreserved at -140C. In general, triplicate wells were set up for every culture condition.

The receptor library was made with PCR. DNA from cultured CD4+ T cells was subjected to TCR sequencing with the Oncomine TCR Beta short-read assay at the Johns Hopkins FTIC core. The QIAamp micro DNA kit was used to extract genomic DNA from the cultured CD4+ T cells. Oncomine TCR Beta libraries from cultured CD4+ T cells were pooled with unique dual indexes and sequenced on an Illumina iSeq 100. Per the authors' processing: Non-productive sequences were removed, and CDR3s not starting with C, not ending with F or W, or shorter than 7 amino acids were discarded. The MANAFEST web application was used to identify antigen-specific clonotypes by comparing peptide-stimulated wells against reference wells and other culture wells. To be called positive, a clone needed an FDR below 0.05, an odds ratio above 5, and a productive frequency above 0.1% in at least two of three replicate wells. Cross-reactive clonotypes were defined as significantly expanded in both SARS-CoV-2 spike wells and at least one common cold coronavirus spike condition. Similarity between CDR3 sequences was evaluated in R version 3.6.1 using Levenshtein distances (stringdist) and unrooted phylogenetic trees (ape). TCRdb redid the processing of the public reads, applying fastp at Q25 and MiXCR, and retained in-frame beta chains. Records with the same CDR3 protein are collapsed into one entry carrying the most frequent genes and DNA. The V and J calls were not made by the authors but by TCRdb's processing. The table for this sample lists around 26,000 distinct CDR3 sequences; roughly 64% of them were counted only once. In total, the top ten clones hold over 4.5% of the sample.

This specimen belongs to a study of vaccination and CD4 T cells after COVID-19 (dated by TCRdb to between 2021 and 2024). A note on the overall study: SARS-CoV-2 positivity had been established in the convalescent patients by nasal swab PCR, and mild disease was recorded in some 10 of these patients and severe disease in one. Participants received two doses of either the Pfizer-BioNTech BNT162b2 vaccine (n=8) or the Moderna mRNA-1273 vaccine (n=2). Six males and four females were included in the convalescent cohort, with two Hispanic individuals, seven Caucasians, two Asians and one multiracial person represented. As controls, cultures received a CEFX viral epitope pool (the positive control), an HIV-1 Nef peptide pool (the negative control), or no peptide at all. In around ten COVID-19 convalescent patients and several infection-naive healthy vaccine recipients, the spike-specific CD4+ TCR repertoire before mRNA vaccination was compared with the repertoire after mRNA vaccination. Post-vaccine blood samples were taken a median of 72 days after the second vaccine dose, with a range of about 14 to 241 days. Post-COVID blood samples from convalescent patients were collected a median of approximately 93 days after diagnosis, with a range of 35 to 161 days. Culture stimuli were overlapping spike peptide pools from SARS-CoV-2 and from the common cold coronaviruses HCoV-NL63, HCoV-OC43 and HCoV-229E. Overall study results and their limits: The median number of SARS-CoV-2-reactive clonotypes rose from about 23 after infection to 35 to 45 after vaccination, but the change was not significant. Of the vaccine-specific clones in convalescent patients, 304 of 307, or nearly all, reacted only to SARS-CoV-2 spike and did not cross-react with common cold coronaviruses. In convalescent patients, a median 86.3% of post-vaccine SARS-CoV-2-reactive clones were detected only after vaccination, and vaccine-specific priming was suggested by this finding. Relatively few convalescent patients were included in the study, and early timepoints after natural infection were not analyzed.

Including the terminal cysteine and phenylalanine, the CDR3 comprises 11 residues. This entry keeps only the CDR3 DNA: 33 bases, framed from base 1. Reading the germline V gene gives CDR1 MNHNS and CDR2 SASEGT. This TCR came from a human donor who had recovered from COVID-19. The chain is encoded by TRBV6-1 joined to TRBJ1-1, and perhaps TRBD1 as D gene, on 5 matching bases. Input material: CD4+ T cells from blood, cultured in vitro. The bases are TGTGGGACGGACATGAACACTGAAGCTTTCTTT. Its product reads: CGTDMNTEAFF.